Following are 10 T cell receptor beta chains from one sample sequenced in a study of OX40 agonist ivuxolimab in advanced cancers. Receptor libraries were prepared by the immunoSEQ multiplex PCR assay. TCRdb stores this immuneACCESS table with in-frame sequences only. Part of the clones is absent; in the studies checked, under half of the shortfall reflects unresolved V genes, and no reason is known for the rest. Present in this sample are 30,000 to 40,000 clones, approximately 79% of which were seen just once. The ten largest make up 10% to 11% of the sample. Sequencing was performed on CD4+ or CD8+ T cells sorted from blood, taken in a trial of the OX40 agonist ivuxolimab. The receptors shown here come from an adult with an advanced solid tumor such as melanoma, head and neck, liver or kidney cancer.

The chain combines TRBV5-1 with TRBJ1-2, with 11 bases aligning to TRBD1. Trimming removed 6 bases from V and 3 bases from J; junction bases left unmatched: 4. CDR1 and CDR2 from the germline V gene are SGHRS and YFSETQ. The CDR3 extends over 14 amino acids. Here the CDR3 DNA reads TGCGCCAGCACCGGGACAGGGGGTTACTATGGCTACACCTTC. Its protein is CASTGTGGYYGYTF.

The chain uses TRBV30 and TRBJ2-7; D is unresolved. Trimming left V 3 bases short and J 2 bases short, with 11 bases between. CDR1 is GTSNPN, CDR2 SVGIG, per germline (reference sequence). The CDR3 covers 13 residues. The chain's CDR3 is CAWSPPETYEQYF. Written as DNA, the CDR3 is TGTGCCTGGAGCCCGCCAGAAACCTACGAGCAGTACTTC.

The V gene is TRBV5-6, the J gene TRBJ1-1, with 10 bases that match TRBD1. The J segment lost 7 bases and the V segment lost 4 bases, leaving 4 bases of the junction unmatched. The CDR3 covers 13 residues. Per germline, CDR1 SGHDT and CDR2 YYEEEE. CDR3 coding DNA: TGTGCCAGCAGCCCATGGACAGGGGGTGAAGCTTTCTTT. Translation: CASSPWTGGEAFF.

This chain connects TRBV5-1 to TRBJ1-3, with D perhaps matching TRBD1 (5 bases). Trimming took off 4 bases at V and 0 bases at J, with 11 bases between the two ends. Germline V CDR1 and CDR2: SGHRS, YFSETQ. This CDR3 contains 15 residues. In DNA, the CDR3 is TGCGCCAGCAGCGCGGGACGCCGCTCTGGAAACACCATATATTTT. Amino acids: CASSAGRRSGNTIYF.

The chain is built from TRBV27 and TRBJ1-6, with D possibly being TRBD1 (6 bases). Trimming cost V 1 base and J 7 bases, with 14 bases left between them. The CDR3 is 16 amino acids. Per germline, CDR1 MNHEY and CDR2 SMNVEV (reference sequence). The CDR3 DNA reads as TGTGCCAGCAGTTTATTAGGTGACGACAGGAATTCACCCCTCCACTTT. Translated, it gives CASSLLGDDRNSPLHF.

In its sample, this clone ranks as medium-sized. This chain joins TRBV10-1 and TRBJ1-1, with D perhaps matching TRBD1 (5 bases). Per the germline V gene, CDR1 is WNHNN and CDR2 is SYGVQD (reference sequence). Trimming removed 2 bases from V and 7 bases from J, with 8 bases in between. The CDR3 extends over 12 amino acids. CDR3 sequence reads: CASSENGGEAFF. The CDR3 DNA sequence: TGCGCCAGCAGTGAGAATGGGGGTGAAGCTTTCTTT.

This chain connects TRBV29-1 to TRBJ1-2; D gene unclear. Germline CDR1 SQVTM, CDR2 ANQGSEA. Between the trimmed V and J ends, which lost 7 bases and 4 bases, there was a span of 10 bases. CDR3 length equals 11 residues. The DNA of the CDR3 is TGCAGCGCGAGGAGTCTCTATGGCTACACCTTC. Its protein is CSARSLYGYTF.

Here the CDR3 reads CASSQEAGAYNEQFF. As DNA, the CDR3 is TGTGCCAGCAGCCAAGAAGCGGGGGCCTACAATGAGCAGTTCTTC. J is TRBJ2-1 and V is TRBV4-2; 8 nucleotides line up with TRBD2. The CDR3 is 15 amino acids. Germline V gives CDR1 LGHNA, CDR2 YNFKEQ. The trim removed 0 bases at V and 2 bases at J, leaving 0 bases unmatched.

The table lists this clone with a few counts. The DNA for the CDR3 is TGCGCCAGCAGCCAGCTGGGACTCCACGGAAACACCATATATTTT. This codes for CASSQLGLHGNTIYF. The chain uses TRBV4-1 and TRBJ1-3, with D maybe TRBD1 (5 bases). Trimming stripped 3 bases from V and 4 bases from J, with 13 bases between. Germline CDR1 and CDR2: MGHRA and YSYEKL. The CDR3 extends over 15 amino acids.

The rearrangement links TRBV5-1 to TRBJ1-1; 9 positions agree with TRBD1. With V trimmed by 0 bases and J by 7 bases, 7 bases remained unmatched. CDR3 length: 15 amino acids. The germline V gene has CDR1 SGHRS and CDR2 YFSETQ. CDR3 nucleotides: TGCGCCAGCAGCTTGGCCGACAGGGGGACAAGTGAAGCTTTCTTT. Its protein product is CASSLADRGTSEAFF.